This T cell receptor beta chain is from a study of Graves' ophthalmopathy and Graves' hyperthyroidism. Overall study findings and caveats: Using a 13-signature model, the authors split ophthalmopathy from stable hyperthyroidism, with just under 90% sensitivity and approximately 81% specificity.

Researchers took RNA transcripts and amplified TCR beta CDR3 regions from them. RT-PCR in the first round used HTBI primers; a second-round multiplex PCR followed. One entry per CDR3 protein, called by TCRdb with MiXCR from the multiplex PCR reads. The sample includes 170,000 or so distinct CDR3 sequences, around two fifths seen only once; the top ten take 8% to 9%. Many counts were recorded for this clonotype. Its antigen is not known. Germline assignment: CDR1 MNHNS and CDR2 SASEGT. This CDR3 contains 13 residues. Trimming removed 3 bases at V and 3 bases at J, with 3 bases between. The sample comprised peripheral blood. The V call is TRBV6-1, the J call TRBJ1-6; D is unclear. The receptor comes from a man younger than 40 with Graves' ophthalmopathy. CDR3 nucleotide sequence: TGTGCCAGCAGTGACAACTATAATTCACCCCTCCACTTT. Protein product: CASSDNYNSPLHF.